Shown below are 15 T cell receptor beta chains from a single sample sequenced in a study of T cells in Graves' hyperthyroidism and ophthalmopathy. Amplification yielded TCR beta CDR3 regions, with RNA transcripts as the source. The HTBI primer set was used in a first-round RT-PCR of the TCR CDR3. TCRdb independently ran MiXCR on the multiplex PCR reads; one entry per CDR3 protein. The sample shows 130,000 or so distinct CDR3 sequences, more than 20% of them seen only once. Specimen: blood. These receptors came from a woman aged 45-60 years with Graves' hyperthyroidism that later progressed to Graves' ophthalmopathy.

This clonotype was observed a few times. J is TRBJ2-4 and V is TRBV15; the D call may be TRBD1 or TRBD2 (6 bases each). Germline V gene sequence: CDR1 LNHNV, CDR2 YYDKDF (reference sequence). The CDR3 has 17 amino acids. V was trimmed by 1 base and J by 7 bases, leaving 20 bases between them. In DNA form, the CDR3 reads TGTGCCACCAGCAGAGCCGATGCAGGGGCCGGAGGGAACATTCAGTACTTC. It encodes CATSRADAGAGGNIQYF. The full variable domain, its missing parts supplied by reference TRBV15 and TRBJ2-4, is DAMVIQNPRYQVTQFGKPVTLSCSQTLNHNVMYWYQQKSSQAPKLLFHYYDKDFNNEADTPDNFQSRRPNTSFCFLDIRSPGLGDTAMYLCATSRADAGAGGNIQYFGAGTRLSVL.

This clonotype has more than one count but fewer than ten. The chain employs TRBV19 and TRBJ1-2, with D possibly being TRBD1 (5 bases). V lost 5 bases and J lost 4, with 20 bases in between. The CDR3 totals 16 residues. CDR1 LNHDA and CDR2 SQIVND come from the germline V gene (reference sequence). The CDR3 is CASSLGTPLALYGYTF. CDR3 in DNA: TGTGCCAGTAGTCTCGGGACTCCATTGGCCCTCTATGGCTACACCTTC.

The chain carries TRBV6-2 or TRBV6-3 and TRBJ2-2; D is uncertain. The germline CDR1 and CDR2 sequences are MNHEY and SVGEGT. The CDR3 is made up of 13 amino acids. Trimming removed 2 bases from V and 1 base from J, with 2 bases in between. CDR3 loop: CASSYKNTGELFF. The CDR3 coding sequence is TGTGCCAGCAGTTACAAGAACACCGGGGAGCTGTTTTTT.

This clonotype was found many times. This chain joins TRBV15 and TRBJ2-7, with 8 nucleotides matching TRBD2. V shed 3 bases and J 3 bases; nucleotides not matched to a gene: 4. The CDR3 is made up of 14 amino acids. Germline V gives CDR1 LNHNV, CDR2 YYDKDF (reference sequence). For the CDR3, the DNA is TGTGCCACCAGCAGTCGGGGGGGGGTCTACGAGCAGTACTTC. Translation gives CATSSRGGVYEQYF.

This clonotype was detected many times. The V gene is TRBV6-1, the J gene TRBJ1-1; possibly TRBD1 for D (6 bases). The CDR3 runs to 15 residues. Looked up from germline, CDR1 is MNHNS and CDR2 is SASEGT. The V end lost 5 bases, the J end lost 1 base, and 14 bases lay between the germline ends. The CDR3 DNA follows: TGTGCCAGCAGTCCTAAAAAGACAGGGAACACTGAAGCTTTCTTT. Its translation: CASSPKKTGNTEAFF.

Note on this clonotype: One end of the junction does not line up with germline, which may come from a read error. The DNA for the CDR3 is TGTGCCAGCAGCGTAGGTTCCGGGACTAGCAGCCAAGAGACCCAGTACTTC. Translated, it gives CASSVGSGTSSQETQYF. V and J are TRBV13 and TRBJ2-5; 9 nucleotides line up with TRBD2. Germline V CDR1 and CDR2: PRHDT, FYEKMQ (reference sequence). CDR3 length: 17 residues.

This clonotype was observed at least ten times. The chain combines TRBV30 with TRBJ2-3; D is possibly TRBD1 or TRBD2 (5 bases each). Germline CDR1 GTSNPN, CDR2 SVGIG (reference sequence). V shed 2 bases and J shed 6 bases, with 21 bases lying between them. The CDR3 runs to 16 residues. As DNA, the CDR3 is TGTGCCTGGAGTTTGGTCCCGGGACCACCCGGGGATACGCAGTATTTT. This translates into CAWSLVPGPPGDTQYF.

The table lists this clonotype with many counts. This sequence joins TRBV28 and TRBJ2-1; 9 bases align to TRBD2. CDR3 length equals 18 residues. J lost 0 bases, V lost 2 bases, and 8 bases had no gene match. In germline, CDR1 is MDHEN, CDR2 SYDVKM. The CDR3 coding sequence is TGTGCCAGCAGTTTAGATTGGGCTAGCGGGAACTCCTACAATGAGCAGTTCTTC. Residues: CASSLDWASGNSYNEQFF. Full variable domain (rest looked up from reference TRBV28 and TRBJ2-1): DVKVTQSSRYLVKRTGEKVFLECVQDMDHENMFWYRQDPGLGLRLIYFSYDVKMKEKGDIPEGYSVSREKKERFSLILESASTNQTSMYLCASSLDWASGNSYNEQFFGPGTRLTVL.

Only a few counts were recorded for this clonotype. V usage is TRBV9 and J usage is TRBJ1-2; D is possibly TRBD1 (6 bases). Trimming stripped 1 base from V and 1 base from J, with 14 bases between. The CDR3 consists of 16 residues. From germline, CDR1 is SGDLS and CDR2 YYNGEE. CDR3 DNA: TGTGCCAGCAGCGTATCCCCGGGACATCTTAACTATGGCTACACCTTC. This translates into CASSVSPGHLNYGYTF.

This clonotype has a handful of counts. This chain's CDR3 is CAISERTASGTSTDTQYF. The CDR3, as DNA: TGTGCCATCAGTGAGCGGACGGCAAGCGGGACTAGCACAGATACGCAGTATTTT. The genes are TRBV10-3 and TRBJ2-3; 7 nucleotides match TRBD2. The length of the CDR3 is 18 residues. Trimming at V came to 2 bases and at J to 0 bases, leaving 11 bases not matched to a gene. Germline V CDR1 and CDR2: ENHRY, SYGVKD.

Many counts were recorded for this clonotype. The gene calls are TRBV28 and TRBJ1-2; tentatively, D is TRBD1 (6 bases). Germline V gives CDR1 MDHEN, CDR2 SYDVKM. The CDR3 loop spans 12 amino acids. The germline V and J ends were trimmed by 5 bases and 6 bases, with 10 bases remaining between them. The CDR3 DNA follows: TGTGCCAGCAGTATCACAGGGAATGGCTACACCTTC. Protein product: CASSITGNGYTF.

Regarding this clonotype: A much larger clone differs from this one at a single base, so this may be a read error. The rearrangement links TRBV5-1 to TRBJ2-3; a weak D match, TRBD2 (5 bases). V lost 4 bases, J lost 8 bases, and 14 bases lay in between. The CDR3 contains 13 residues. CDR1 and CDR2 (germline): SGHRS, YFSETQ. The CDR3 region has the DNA TGCGCCAGCAGCAGAGATGGAGGAGGTACGCAGTATTTT. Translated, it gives CASSRDGGGTQYF.

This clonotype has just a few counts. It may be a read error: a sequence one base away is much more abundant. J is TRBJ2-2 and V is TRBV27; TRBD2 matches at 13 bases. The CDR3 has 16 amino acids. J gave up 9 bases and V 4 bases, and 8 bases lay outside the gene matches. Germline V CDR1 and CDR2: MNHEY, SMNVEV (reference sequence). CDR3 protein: CASSSLAGGPVRELFF. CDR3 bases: TGTGCCAGCAGTTCACTAGCGGGAGGGCCGGTCAGGGAGCTGTTTTTT.

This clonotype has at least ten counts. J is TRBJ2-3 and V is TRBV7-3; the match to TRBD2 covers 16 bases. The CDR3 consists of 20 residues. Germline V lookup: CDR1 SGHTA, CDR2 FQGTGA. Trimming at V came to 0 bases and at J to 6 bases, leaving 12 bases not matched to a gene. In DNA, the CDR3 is TGTGCCAGCAGCTTAACCCCCCGCGGGACTAGCGGGAGGGCGAGGGATACGCAGTATTTT. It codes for CASSLTPRGTSGRARDTQYF.

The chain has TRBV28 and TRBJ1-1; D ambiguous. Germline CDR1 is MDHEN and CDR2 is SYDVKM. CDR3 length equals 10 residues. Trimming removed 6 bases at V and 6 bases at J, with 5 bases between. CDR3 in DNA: TGTGCCAGCAGGGGCGCTGAAGCTTTCTTT. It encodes CASRGAEAFF.